The subject of this entry is one T cell receptor beta chain. Antigen: not known. MiXCR was run by TCRdb on the RT-PCR reads, yielding one entry per CDR3 protein. Among 710,000 or so distinct CDR3 sequences listed, 15% to 19% were seen once. This record comes from a study of response to subunit inactivated influenza vaccine. The study, taken as a whole, reports: Only a handful of new T cells, the authors suggested, are recruited with each seasonal influenza vaccination.

V lost 0 bases to trimming and J lost 5 bases, with 14 bases between them. CDR1 and CDR2 from the germline V gene are DFQATT and SNEGSKA (reference sequence). This CDR3 is built from 15 residues. This TCR derives from a man aged 45-65 years who received an inactivated influenza vaccine. The chain recombines TRBV20-1 with TRBJ2-4; possible D gene TRBD2, 6 bases. Here the sequenced sample was PBMCs from blood, taken 12 days after vaccination. CDR3 sequence reads: CSARDGGGNENIQYF. In nucleotides, the CDR3 is TGCAGTGCTAGAGATGGAGGCGGGAACGAAAACATTCAGTACTTC.